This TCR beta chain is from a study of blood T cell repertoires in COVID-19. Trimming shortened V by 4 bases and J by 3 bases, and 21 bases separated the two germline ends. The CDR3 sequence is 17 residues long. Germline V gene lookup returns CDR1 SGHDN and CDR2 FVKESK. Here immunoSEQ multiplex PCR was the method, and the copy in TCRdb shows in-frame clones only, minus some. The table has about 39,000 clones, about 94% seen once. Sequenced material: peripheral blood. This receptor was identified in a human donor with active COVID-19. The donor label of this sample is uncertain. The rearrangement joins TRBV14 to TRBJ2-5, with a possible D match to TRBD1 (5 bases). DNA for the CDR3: TGTGCCAGCAGCCCCGATTCTCGACAGCGACGAAAAGAGACCCAGTACTTC. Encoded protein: CASSPDSRQRRKETQYF.